This T cell receptor beta chain was documented in a study of blood T cell repertoires in COVID-19. Produced via immunoSEQ multiplex PCR; TCRdb's table is partial and in-frame only. This table holds under 350,000 clones, 65% to 90% found once. The CDR3 contains 12 residues. Germline values: CDR1 KGHDR, CDR2 SFDVKD. The V gene lost 7 bases and the J gene lost 6 bases, with 8 bases spanning the gap. Each participant's cohort was designated according to participant-reported clinical history. This rearrangement joins TRBV24-1 to TRBJ1-4; D is possibly TRBD1 (5 bases). This clonotype originated in a man aged 25 to 45 who had recovered from COVID-19. Sequencing was carried out using PBMCs or T cells enriched from blood (not recorded which). This CDR3 reads CATRGADEKLFF. CDR3 DNA sequence: TGTGCCACCAGAGGGGCAGATGAAAAACTGTTTTTT.